This T cell receptor (beta chain) was retrieved from a study of blood T cell repertoires in COVID-19. The protocol was immunoSEQ multiplex PCR, while the TCRdb copy is restricted to in-frame clones and leaves out a portion. There are roughly 410,000 clones in the sample; over 75% occur only once, and 1.5% to 1.7% lies in the top ten. The V gene end was trimmed by 6 bases and the J gene end by 11 bases; junction bases not matched to a gene: 17. The CDR3 contains 16 residues. This sequence originates from a woman aged 40 to 50 with COVID-19, enrolled during active disease. Specimen: peripheral blood. V is TRBV23-1 and J is TRBJ2-7, with TRBD1 matching over 12 bases. TRBV23-1 is an ORF; its function is uncertain. CDR3 bases: TGCGCCAGCAGGCACCGGGACAGGGGGCTTGGGGGCCAAGAGTACTTC. It specifies CASRHRDRGLGGQEYF.